The 10 T cell receptor beta chains listed next were all sequenced from one sample in a study of read filtering for tumor transcriptome and immune sequencing. The library was built from approximately 400 ng RNA with molecular barcoded adaptors for alpha/delta and beta/gamma chains. Each CDR3 protein is one row after TCRdb ran MiXCR on the reads. The table shows 35,000 to 45,000 distinct CDR3 sequences, with around 15% occurring only once. The sequencing sample was made of a population of CD138-negative cells sorted from bone marrow. Source of these receptors: a donor at least 40 years old with multiple myeloma.

There are many counts of this clonotype. The chain couples TRBV5-1 to TRBJ2-5; D perhaps matches TRBD2 (5 bases). Germline V gene lookup returns CDR1 SGHRS and CDR2 YFSETQ. Trimming pared 3 bases from V and 4 bases from J, leaving 16 bases between. The CDR3 has 15 amino acids. CDR3 sequence: CASSWEWEKGETQYF. In nucleotides, the CDR3 is TGCGCCAGCAGCTGGGAGTGGGAGAAAGGAGAGACCCAGTACTTC.

This clonotype has a count of ten or more. The germline gene is not matched at one end of the junction; a read error may be the cause. The V and J genes are TRBV2 and TRBJ1-4; D is unresolved. This CDR3 spans 14 amino acids. Germline V lookup: CDR1 SNHLY, CDR2 FYNNEI. The CDR3 nucleotides are TGTGCCAGCAGGGGAGGAAGGACTAATGAAAAACGGTTTTTT. Protein: CASRGGRTNEKRFF.

This clonotype occurred once. This is likely a read error, given that the CDR3 carries no conserved phenylalanine or tryptophan at its end. The chain combines TRBV20-1 with TRBJ2-4, with TRBD2 as a possible D gene (5 bases). The germline V gene encodes CDR1 DFQATT and CDR2 SNEGSKA (reference sequence). The CDR3 runs 17 residues. The CDR3 is CGTTEAGPWEAKNIQYL. CDR3 bases: TGCGGTACGACGGAGGCTGGGCCTTGGGAGGCCAAAAACATTCAGTACCTC.

This clonotype was counted at least ten times. This chain joins TRBV5-6 and TRBJ2-5; D remains ambiguous. Trimming pared 1 base from V and 2 bases from J, leaving 6 bases between. Germline-derived CDR1 and CDR2 are SGHDT and YYEEEE. This CDR3 comprises 13 residues. The CDR3 DNA reads as TGTGCCAGCAGCTTGCCGGATCAAGAGACCCAGTACTTC. This sequence encodes CASSLPDQETQYF.

A remark on this clonotype: This could be a read error, since a much larger clone is one nucleotide away. This chain uses TRBV5-1 with TRBJ2-1, with 7 bases that match TRBD2. The CDR3 extends over 13 amino acids. The germline gives CDR1 SGHRS, CDR2 YFSETQ. With V trimmed by 2 bases and J by 9 bases, 5 bases remained unmatched. CDR3 region: CASSLHGGSEQFF. For the CDR3, the DNA is TGCGCCAGCAGCTTACATGGCGGGAGTGAGCAGTTCTTC.

This clonotype was seen many times. The chain has TRBV29-1 and TRBJ2-2; D is undetermined. Trimming left V 4 bases short and J 4 bases short, with 10 bases between. This CDR3 region has 13 residues. The V gene's germline CDR1 is SQVTM and CDR2 ANQGSEA. The CDR3 DNA follows: TGCAGCGTTGTCGCTACTTCCACCGGGGAGCTGTTTTTT. Its protein is CSVVATSTGELFF.

Concerning this clonotype itself: This is likely an artifact of a read error, given a far larger clone one base away. It is likely a read error, because the conserved phenylalanine at the end of the CDR3 is missing. The chain is built from TRBV6-9 and TRBJ2-7; the D gene is possibly TRBD2 (6 bases). Trimming cost V 5 bases and J 2 bases, with 13 bases left between them. CDR3 length: 14 amino acids. Germline CDR1 is MNHGY and CDR2 is SVAAGI. The CDR3 bases are TGTGCCAGCAGTACGGGAGAAGCTACCTACGAGCAGTACTCC. Amino acids: CASSTGEATYEQYS.

This clonotype came up many times. The chain employs TRBV7-2 and TRBJ2-7, with D unresolved. V was shortened by 1 base and J by 3 bases, with 10 bases between the two germline ends. CDR1 is SGHTA, CDR2 FQGNSA, per germline. This CDR3 has 14 residues. The CDR3 coding sequence is TGTGCCAGCAGCTTAGGGCCCAAATTCTACGAGCAGTACTTC. This codes for CASSLGPKFYEQYF. Drawing the rest from reference TRBV7-2 and TRBJ2-7, the complete variable domain is GAGVSQSPSNKVTEKGKDVELRCDPISGHTALYWYRQSLGQGLEFLIYFQGNSAPDKSGLPSDRFSAERTGGSVSTLTIQRTQQEDSAVYLCASSLGPKFYEQYFGPGTRLTVT.

The chain combines TRBV7-3 with TRBJ1-1, with a tentative D call TRBD1 (6 bases). Germline V gene data show CDR1 as SGHTA and CDR2 as FQGTGA. V lost 3 bases and J 2 bases, leaving 10 bases between the germline ends. This CDR3 is 14 amino acids long. CDR3 sequence: CASSFGTPNTEAFF. CDR3 sequence (DNA): TGTGCCAGCAGCTTCGGGACACCTAACACTGAAGCTTTCTTT.

At least ten counts were recorded for this clonotype. The chain joins TRBV15 to TRBJ2-3; no clear D gene. This CDR3 contains 14 residues. V was cut by 0 bases and J by 4 bases, with 8 bases left in between. Germline V gene lookup returns CDR1 LNHNV and CDR2 YYDKDF (reference sequence). The CDR3 DNA is TGTGCCACCAGCAGAGACGGATCGGCAGATACGCAGTATTTT. It is translated as CATSRDGSADTQYF.